The 26 T cell receptor beta chains below come from one sample, sequenced in a study of CD8 T cells in Susac syndrome. Reverse transcription of roughly 0.5 to 1 ug RNA used random hexamers. MiXCR, applied by TCRdb to the immunoSEQ multiplex PCR reads, yields one record per CDR3 protein. Of roughly 250,000 distinct CDR3 sequences listed, roughly 95% are singletons. The sequencing input was CD4+ T cells from PBMCs. Source of these receptors: a human donor with Susac syndrome.

This chain uses TRBV4-1 with TRBJ1-5; D gene unclear. The germline V gene has CDR1 MGHRA and CDR2 YSYEKL. The CDR3 consists of 14 residues. With 4 bases removed from V and 4 bases from J, the gap between germline ends came to 11 bases. The CDR3 coding sequence is TGCGCCAGCAGCCGGACGAAAACTAATCAGCCCCAGCATTTT. It specifies CASSRTKTNQPQHF.

The chain is built from TRBV28 and TRBJ2-7; D is perhaps TRBD1 (6 bases). Germline CDR1 and CDR2: MDHEN and SYDVKM. V gave up 3 bases and J gave up 3 bases, with 9 bases separating them. The CDR3 extends over 13 amino acids. The CDR3 spells CASSLPGVYEQYF. CDR3 nucleotide sequence: TGTGCCAGCAGTTTGCCAGGGGTCTACGAGCAGTACTTC.

This chain links TRBV10-3 with TRBJ2-2, with D possibly being TRBD1 (6 bases). Trimming removed 3 bases from V and 5 bases from J, with 13 bases in between. CDR3 length equals 15 residues. Per germline, CDR1 ENHRY and CDR2 SYGVKD. The CDR3 nucleotides read TGTGCCATCAGTGATGGCAGGGGAAGGACCGGGGAGCTGTTTTTT. Amino acids: CAISDGRGRTGELFF.

This chain uses TRBV28 with TRBJ2-3; TRBD2 matches 9 bases. The CDR3 has 14 amino acids. Germline CDR1 is MDHEN and CDR2 is SYDVKM. The J segment lost 6 bases and the V segment lost 9 bases, leaving 10 bases of the junction unmatched. Here the CDR3 DNA reads TGTGCCAGTCGGAATAGCGGGAGTCTGGATACGCAGTATTTT. Translated: CASRNSGSLDTQYF.

This clonotype was seen just once. The V gene is TRBV12-3 or TRBV12-4, the J gene TRBJ2-2; 8 bases match TRBD1. Losses at the gene ends were 6 bases for V and 6 bases for J; bases not matched to a gene: 9. CDR3 size: 15 residues. The CDR3 DNA is TGTGCCAGCAGCACCTGGACAGGGCCCGCCGGGGAGCTGTTTTTT. Amino acids: CASSTWTGPAGELFF.

CDR3 amino acids: CASNAGVGIEAFF. CDR3 nucleotide sequence: TGCGCCAGCAATGCCGGGGTGGGGATTGAAGCTTTCTTT. V is TRBV5-1 and J is TRBJ1-1; D uncertain. The CDR3 loop spans 13 amino acids. Germline V CDR1 and CDR2: SGHRS, YFSETQ. V was cut by 6 bases and J by 7 bases, with 16 bases left in between.

This sequence joins TRBV18 and TRBJ1-2; D not resolved. This CDR3 comprises 16 residues. In germline, CDR1 is KGHSH, CDR2 LQKENI. Trimming took 1 base from V and 3 from J, leaving 15 bases between them. As DNA, the CDR3 is TGTGCCAGCTCACCACTGCCCCCGCCCCAAGACTATGGCTACACCTTC. It is translated as CASSPLPPPQDYGYTF.

The rearrangement joins TRBV20-1 to TRBJ2-3; TRBD2 matches at 9 bases. The germline V gene has CDR1 DFQATT and CDR2 SNEGSKA (reference sequence). V was clipped by 3 bases and J by 5 bases; unmatched bases: 15. The CDR3 runs 17 residues. CDR3 region: CSASGVAGAPRGDTQYF. The CDR3 DNA is TGCAGTGCTAGCGGCGTAGCGGGAGCCCCTCGCGGAGATACGCAGTATTTT.

The chain is built from TRBV12-3 or TRBV12-4 and TRBJ2-1, with D perhaps given as TRBD1 or TRBD2 (5 bases each). The CDR3 is 13 amino acids. Trimming took off 2 bases at V and 5 bases at J, with 7 bases between the two ends. The CDR3 reads CASSLMGDNEQFF. Here the CDR3 DNA reads TGTGCCAGCAGTTTAATGGGGGACAATGAGCAGTTCTTC.

The rearrangement joins TRBV10-3 to TRBJ2-6; D is ambiguous. V was trimmed by 11 bases and J by 4 bases, leaving 9 bases between them. Germline V lookup: CDR1 ENHRY, CDR2 SYGVKD. The length of the CDR3 is 12 residues. The CDR3 nucleotides read TGTGCCTCGAGGAAGGGGGCCAACGTCCTGACTTTC. Its protein product is CASRKGANVLTF.

This sequence joins TRBV29-1 and TRBJ2-7, with 7 bases matching TRBD2. CDR1 SQVTM and CDR2 ANQGSEA come from the germline V gene. The CDR3 sequence is 13 residues long. The V segment lost 5 bases and the J segment 2 bases; nucleotides outside the gene matches: 6. The CDR3 coding sequence is TGCAGCGTTTGCCCTAGCGGCACCTACGAGCAGTACTTC. The encoded protein is CSVCPSGTYEQYF.

The chain recombines TRBV5-5 with TRBJ2-1, with 14 bases that match TRBD2. The CDR3 has 17 amino acids. Germline trimming cut 3 bases from V and 10 bases from J; bases unmatched to any gene: 12. Per germline, CDR1 SGHKS and CDR2 YYEKEE (reference sequence). The CDR3 reads CASSSNPGLAGEWEQFF. Here the CDR3 DNA reads TGTGCCAGCAGCTCAAACCCGGGACTAGCGGGGGAATGGGAGCAGTTCTTC.

The genes are TRBV5-1 and TRBJ2-7; 8 positions match TRBD1. Germline CDR1 is SGHRS and CDR2 is YFSETQ. V was pared by 4 bases and J by 6 bases, with 6 bases of the junction left unmatched. This CDR3 region has 13 residues. DNA of the CDR3: TGCGCCAGCAGCGACGGACAGGGCGCCGAGCAGTACTTC. Translating it yields CASSDGQGAEQYF.

The chain uses TRBV7-3 and TRBJ2-1; no reliable D call. Germline assignment: CDR1 SGHTA and CDR2 FQGTGA. The CDR3 is 15 amino acids. V gave up 5 bases and J gave up 6 bases, with 17 bases separating them. The CDR3 protein is CASSTDSIVGNEQFF. CDR3 coding DNA: TGTGCCAGCAGCACTGATAGCATTGTCGGCAATGAGCAGTTCTTC.

The chain joins TRBV20-1 to TRBJ2-3, with no clear D. The CDR3 loop spans 15 amino acids. V gave up 1 base and J gave up 3 bases, with 14 bases separating them. Germline CDR1 reads DFQATT; CDR2 reads SNEGSKA (reference sequence). The CDR3 protein is CSARVTSILTDTQYF. The CDR3 DNA follows: TGCAGTGCTAGAGTTACCAGCATATTGACAGATACGCAGTATTTT.

The chain is built from TRBV28 and TRBJ2-7; D possibly corresponds to TRBD1 (6 bases). The CDR3 has 11 amino acids. The V gene's germline CDR1 is MDHEN and CDR2 SYDVKM. Trimming removed 8 bases at V and 2 bases at J, with 7 bases between. CDR3 DNA sequence: TGTGCCAGCGGACAGCCCTACGAGCAGTACTTC. Protein: CASGQPYEQYF.

The count of this clonotype is one. The genes are TRBV4-2 and TRBJ2-7; TRBD1 matches at 8 bases. Losses at the gene ends were 1 base for V and 0 bases for J; bases not matched to a gene: 14. The CDR3 totals 19 residues. The germline V gene has CDR1 LGHNA and CDR2 YNFKEQ. In DNA, the CDR3 is TGTGCCAGCAGCCAAGGCGCGGGGCAGGGGGCGACCAGCTCCTACGAGCAGTACTTC. This translates into CASSQGAGQGATSSYEQYF.

This clonotype has only one observation. The chain is built from TRBV5-8 and TRBJ2-4; 8 nucleotides align to TRBD2. V lost 1 base, J lost 2 bases, and 5 bases stayed unmatched. Per germline, CDR1 SGHTS and CDR2 YDEGEE. This CDR3 has 16 residues. The CDR3 protein is CASSLSAGESKNIQYF. As DNA, the CDR3 is TGTGCCAGCAGCTTGTCAGCGGGGGAATCCAAAAACATTCAGTACTTC.

The gene calls are TRBV20-1 and TRBJ2-7, with D possibly matching TRBD2 (6 bases). Germline-derived CDR1 and CDR2 are DFQATT and SNEGSKA (reference sequence). V lost 2 bases to trimming and J lost 5 bases, with 13 bases between them. This CDR3 region has 13 residues. CDR3 residues: CSARWGRENEQYF. The CDR3 DNA is TGCAGTGCTAGATGGGGACGGGAGAACGAGCAGTACTTC.

The CDR3, as DNA: TGTGCCAGCATGGGGATTGGGCGTAGGCAGGACAATGAGCAGTTCTTC. Protein: CASMGIGRRQDNEQFF. The chain recombines TRBV7-9 with TRBJ2-1; the D is unclear. V lost 7 bases and J 5 bases, leaving 21 bases between the germline ends. CDR1 and CDR2 from the germline V gene are SEHNR and FQNEAQ (reference sequence). This CDR3 has 16 residues. The full variable domain, in which reference TRBV7-9 and TRBJ2-1 provide the parts outside the CDR3, is DTGVSQNPRHKITKRGQNVTFRCDPISEHNRLYWYRQTLGQGPEFLTYFQNEAQLEKSRLLSDRFSAERPKGSFSTLEIQRTEQGDSAMYLCASMGIGRRQDNEQFFGPGTRLTVL.

The V call is TRBV29-1, the J call TRBJ1-3; possibly TRBD1 for D (5 bases). The CDR3 consists of 15 residues. Germline values: CDR1 SQVTM, CDR2 ANQGSEA. Deletions cut 4 bases from V and 2 bases from J, with 15 bases between. The DNA of the CDR3 is TGCAGCGTTGCCTTTCCGGGACCTCCTGGAAACACCATATATTTT. It translates to CSVAFPGPPGNTIYF.

The gene calls are TRBV12-3 or TRBV12-4 and TRBJ2-7, with a possible D match to TRBD2 (5 bases). V lost 4 bases and J 0 bases, leaving 19 bases between the germline ends. The CDR3 runs 17 residues. CDR3 sequence reads: CASSSARVGWVSYEQYF. For the CDR3, the DNA is TGTGCCAGCAGTTCGGCGCGGGTCGGCTGGGTCTCCTACGAGCAGTACTTC.

V usage is TRBV5-4 and J usage is TRBJ1-1; D ambiguous. Deletions cut 4 bases from V and 9 bases from J, with 19 bases between. The CDR3 is made up of 14 amino acids. Germline CDR1 and CDR2: SGHNT and YYREEE (reference sequence). The CDR3 sequence is CASSTTPGKKKAFF. The CDR3 nucleotides are TGTGCCAGCAGCACCACCCCCGGCAAAAAGAAAGCTTTCTTT.

The chain combines TRBV12-3 or TRBV12-4 with TRBJ2-1; D call uncertain. This CDR3 has 16 amino acids. The V end was cut by 3 bases, the J end by 5 bases, with 17 bases between. The CDR3 nucleotides read TGTGCCAGCAGTTTGAAGTGGCATTTTGTGAACAATGAGCAGTTCTTC. It is translated as CASSLKWHFVNNEQFF.

The J gene is TRBJ2-1, the V gene TRBV7-3, with a tentative D call TRBD1 (6 bases). The V gene's germline CDR1 is SGHTA and CDR2 FQGTGA. Deletions cut 1 base from V and 8 bases from J, with 9 bases between. This CDR3 is 13 amino acids long. CDR3 sequence: CASSLNGGDEQFF. CDR3 DNA sequence: TGTGCCAGCAGCTTAAATGGGGGCGATGAGCAGTTCTTC.

V gene TRBV5-1 combines with J gene TRBJ1-1; TRBD1 might be the D (5 bases). This CDR3 spans 15 amino acids. The V gene lost 3 bases and the J gene lost 4 bases, with 16 bases spanning the gap. Germline V lookup: CDR1 SGHRS, CDR2 YFSETQ. CDR3 in DNA: TGCGCCAGCAGCTCGAACCCGGGGGGGGGCACTGAAGCTTTCTTT. Its translation: CASSSNPGGGTEAFF.